These 19 T cell receptor beta chains were all obtained from the same sample, sequenced in a study of cytomegalovirus exposure and HLA in healthy donors. PCR amplification relied on 60 Vbeta primers (plus 13 Jbeta primers). Assay used: immunoSEQ multiplex PCR; TCRdb lists only in-frame clones, some missing. The sample holds nearly 300,000 clones; 75% to 90% are singletons and the top ten take around 4%. Source material: PBMCs. All receptors derive from a man aged 35 to 55 in good health and CMV-seropositive.

This clone showed up just once. The chain combines TRBV13 with TRBJ2-2; 10 nucleotides align to TRBD2. Germline V lookup: CDR1 PRHDT, CDR2 FYEKMQ (reference sequence). The ends lost 2 bases at V and 3 bases at J; junction bases unmatched: 6. CDR3 length: 17 amino acids. CDR3 coding DNA: TGTGCCAGCAGCTTACGGCGGCTAGCGGGAGACACCGGGGAGCTGTTTTTT. Residues: CASSLRRLAGDTGELFF.

The V call is TRBV27, the J call TRBJ2-1, with D perhaps TRBD1 (5 bases). The CDR3 runs 15 residues. Trimming took 3 bases from V and 3 from J, leaving 12 bases between them. The V gene's germline CDR1 is MNHEY and CDR2 SMNVEV (reference sequence). CDR3 coding DNA: TGTGCCAGCAGTTTCTTTCCAGGGAACTACAATGAGCAGTTCTTC. This translates into CASSFFPGNYNEQFF.

The rearrangement uses TRBV28 and TRBJ1-2; D remains unclear. Per the germline V gene, CDR1 is MDHEN and CDR2 is SYDVKM. Trimming pared 10 bases from V and 8 bases from J, leaving 17 bases between. There are 12 residues in the CDR3. The CDR3 here is CATSLGAFGYTF. CDR3 bases: TGTGCCACCTCTCTCGGAGCATTCGGCTACACCTTC.

The chain employs TRBV7-9 and TRBJ2-7, with a tentative D call TRBD2 (7 bases). The V gene's germline CDR1 is SEHNR and CDR2 FQNEAQ (reference sequence). The CDR3 length is 14 residues. Between the trimmed V and J ends, which lost 3 bases and 4 bases, there was a span of 13 bases. This chain's CDR3 is CASSLGGGAYEQYF. The CDR3 nucleotides are TGTGCCAGCAGCTTGGGGGGGGGCGCGTACGAGCAGTACTTC.

This CDR3 reads CASSLGAGNTEAFF. In nucleotides, the CDR3 is TGTGCCAGCAGCTTAGGGGCAGGGAACACTGAAGCTTTCTTT. The chain couples TRBV11-2 to TRBJ1-1; D remains unclear. Germline V gene data show CDR1 as SGHAT and CDR2 as FQNNGV. Trimming pared 1 base from V and 1 base from J, leaving 7 bases between. The CDR3 runs to 14 residues.

This clone has just a few counts. The same CDR3 also results from other DNA sequences found in this sample. The V gene is TRBV28, the J gene TRBJ1-5; 7 bases are a match to TRBD1. The trim removed 6 bases at V and 4 bases at J, leaving 6 bases unmatched. CDR3 length equals 14 residues. Germline V lookup: CDR1 MDHEN, CDR2 SYDVKM. The CDR3 sequence is CASRPGTANQPQHF. DNA of the CDR3: TGTGCCAGCAGGCCGGGGACAGCAAATCAGCCCCAGCATTTT.

This clone was picked up one time. The chain couples TRBV9 to TRBJ2-1, with 7 bases lining up with TRBD2. Germline loops: CDR1 SGDLS, CDR2 YYNGEE. The CDR3 runs 17 residues. V lost 2 bases and J lost 6; bases outside the gene matches: 14. The CDR3 sequence is CASSVSPGGRAVNEQFF. The DNA of the CDR3 is TGTGCCAGCAGCGTCTCTCCTGGGGGGAGGGCGGTCAATGAGCAGTTCTTC.

As to this clone: The sample contains more than one DNA sequence encoding this CDR3. The chain links TRBV2 to TRBJ2-7, with D perhaps matching TRBD2 (5 bases). This CDR3 contains 14 residues. The V gene lost 2 bases and the J gene lost 0 bases, with 8 bases spanning the gap. Germline assignment: CDR1 SNHLY and CDR2 FYNNEI. CDR3 in amino acids: CASSETGSSYEQYF. CDR3 coding DNA: TGTGCCAGCAGTGAAACGGGGAGCTCCTACGAGCAGTACTTC.

J is TRBJ2-3 and V is TRBV27, with 8 bases lining up with TRBD2. In germline, CDR1 is MNHEY, CDR2 SMNVEV (reference sequence). The CDR3 runs 15 residues. V was pared by 3 bases and J by 5 bases, with 7 bases of the junction left unmatched. CDR3 region: CASSFGGAGEDTQYF. Here the CDR3 DNA reads TGTGCCAGCAGTTTCGGGGGGGCAGGGGAAGATACGCAGTATTTT.

The rearrangement joins TRBV15 to TRBJ2-1; no clear D. From germline, CDR1 is LNHNV and CDR2 YYDKDF (reference sequence). The CDR3 runs to 14 residues. The V end lost 3 bases, the J end lost 8 bases, and 14 bases lay between the germline ends. CDR3 loop: CATSSPYGPYEQFF. The DNA of the CDR3 is TGTGCCACCAGCAGCCCTTATGGGCCTTATGAGCAGTTCTTC.

V and J are TRBV5-1 and TRBJ1-1; 7 bases are a match to TRBD1. This CDR3 spans 14 amino acids. CDR1 SGHRS and CDR2 YFSETQ come from the germline V gene. V lost 5 bases to trimming and J lost 5 bases; unmatched junction nucleotides: 9. The CDR3 region has the DNA TGCGCCAGCAGTCAACCACAGGGGTCGACTGAAGCTTTCTTT. Amino acids: CASSQPQGSTEAFF.

CDR3 loop: CASSRVGDRGPADRRAQYF. In DNA form, the CDR3 reads TGTGCCAGCAGCCGAGTGGGGGACAGGGGGCCGGCCGACCGACGGGCCCAGTACTTC. This rearrangement joins TRBV5-6 to TRBJ2-5; TRBD1 matches at 12 bases. This CDR3 contains 19 residues. In germline, CDR1 is SGHDT, CDR2 YYEEEE. Trimming at V came to 4 bases and at J to 9 bases, leaving 22 bases not matched to a gene.

This clone was seen just once. The chain joins TRBV9 to TRBJ2-3; D may be TRBD2 (6 bases). V shed 8 bases and J shed 5 bases, with 18 bases lying between them. Germline V gene sequence: CDR1 SGDLS, CDR2 YYNGEE. This CDR3 spans 14 amino acids. The CDR3 is CASAGPPRRDTQYF. The CDR3 DNA is TGTGCCAGTGCGGGGCCACCTCGACGAGATACGCAGTATTTT.

The chain has TRBV4-3 and TRBJ2-2, with a weak D call TRBD1 (5 bases). The CDR3 totals 12 residues. V gave up 3 bases and J gave up 6 bases, with 5 bases separating them. Germline CDR1 reads LGHNA; CDR2 reads YSLEER. The CDR3 protein is CASSHRAGELFF. In nucleotides, the CDR3 is TGCGCCAGCAGCCACAGGGCCGGGGAGCTGTTTTTT.

The J gene is TRBJ2-2, the V gene TRBV11-2; 9 bases align to TRBD1. Germline V lookup: CDR1 SGHAT, CDR2 FQNNGV. Germline trimming cut 5 bases from V and 9 bases from J; bases unmatched to any gene: 7. The CDR3 contains 14 residues. CDR3 sequence (DNA): TGTGCCAGCAGCGCGGGACAGGGTTCCTGGGAGCTGTTTTTT. Its translation: CASSAGQGSWELFF.

Details on this clone: Distinct nucleotide sequences in the sample also encode this CDR3. The V gene is TRBV28, the J gene TRBJ1-2; the match to TRBD1 covers 11 bases. The V and J ends lost 2 bases and 7 bases, in that order; junction bases with no gene match: 3. CDR1 is MDHEN, CDR2 SYDVKM, per germline. The CDR3 runs 14 residues. The CDR3 DNA reads as TGTGCCAGCAGTTTAGGACAGGGGGCAGGTGGCTACACCTTC. As protein: CASSLGQGAGGYTF.

The chain combines TRBV15 with TRBJ1-5; D is uncertain. Between the trimmed V and J ends, which lost 0 bases and 8 bases, there was a span of 11 bases. This CDR3 region has 14 residues. Germline V lookup: CDR1 LNHNV, CDR2 YYDKDF (reference sequence). CDR3 bases: TGTGCCACCAGCAGAGACCCGGGGTCGGAGCCCCAGCATTTT. Translation: CATSRDPGSEPQHF. The variable domain in full, completed from reference TRBV15 and TRBJ1-5, reads DAMVIQNPRYQVTQFGKPVTLSCSQTLNHNVMYWYQQKSSQAPKLLFHYYDKDFNNEADTPDNFQSRRPNTSFCFLDIRSPGLGDTAMYLCATSRDPGSEPQHFGDGTRLSIL.

This clone was seen a few times. V is TRBV19 and J is TRBJ2-7, with TRBD1 as a possible D gene (5 bases). The CDR3 extends over 15 amino acids. Germline loops: CDR1 LNHDA, CDR2 SQIVND (reference sequence). V was shortened by 5 bases and J by 2 bases, with 16 bases between the two germline ends. This CDR3 reads CASSLLDTPTYEQYF. As DNA, the CDR3 is TGTGCCAGTAGTCTCCTGGACACACCGACCTACGAGCAGTACTTC. The whole variable domain, remainder taken from reference TRBV19 and TRBJ2-7, is DGGITQSPKYLFRKEGQNVTLSCEQNLNHDAMYWYRQDPGQGLRLIYYSQIVNDFQKGDIAEGYSVSREKKESFPLTVTSAQKNPTAFYLCASSLLDTPTYEQYFGPGTRLTVT.

The V gene is TRBV7-8, the J gene TRBJ1-2; D is possibly TRBD1 (5 bases). V was cut by 1 base and J by 5 bases, with 11 bases left in between. This CDR3 contains 14 residues. Germline V CDR1 and CDR2: SGHVS, FQNEAQ. The CDR3 nucleotides read TGTGCCAGCAGCTTAGTCGTCGGACAATATGGCTACACCTTC. This gives the protein CASSLVVGQYGYTF.